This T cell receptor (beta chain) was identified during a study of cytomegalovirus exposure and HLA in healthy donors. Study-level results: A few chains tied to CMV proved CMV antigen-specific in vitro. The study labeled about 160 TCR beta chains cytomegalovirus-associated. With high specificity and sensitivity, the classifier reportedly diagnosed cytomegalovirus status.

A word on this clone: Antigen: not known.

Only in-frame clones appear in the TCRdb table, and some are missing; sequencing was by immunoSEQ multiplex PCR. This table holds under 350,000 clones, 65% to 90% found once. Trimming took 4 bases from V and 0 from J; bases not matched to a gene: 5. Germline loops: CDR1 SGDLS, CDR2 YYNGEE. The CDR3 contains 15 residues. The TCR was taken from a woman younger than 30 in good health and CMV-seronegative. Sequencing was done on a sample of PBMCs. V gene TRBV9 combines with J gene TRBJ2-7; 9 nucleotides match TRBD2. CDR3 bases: TGTGCCAGCAGCCAGACTAGCGGACGCTCCTACGAGCAGTACTTC. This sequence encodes CASSQTSGRSYEQYF.